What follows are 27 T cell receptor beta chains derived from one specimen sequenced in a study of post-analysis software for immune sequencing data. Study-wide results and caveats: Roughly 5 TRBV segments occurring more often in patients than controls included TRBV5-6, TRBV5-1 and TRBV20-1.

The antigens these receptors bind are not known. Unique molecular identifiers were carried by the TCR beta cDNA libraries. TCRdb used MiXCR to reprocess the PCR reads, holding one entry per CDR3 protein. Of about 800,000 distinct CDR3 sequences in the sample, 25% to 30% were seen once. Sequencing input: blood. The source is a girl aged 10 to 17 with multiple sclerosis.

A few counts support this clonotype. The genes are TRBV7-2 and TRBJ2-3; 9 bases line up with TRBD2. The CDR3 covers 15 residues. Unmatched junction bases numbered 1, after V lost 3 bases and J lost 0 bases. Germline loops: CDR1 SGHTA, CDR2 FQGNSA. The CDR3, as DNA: TGTGCCAGCAGCTTTGCGGGAGGGAGCACAGATACGCAGTATTTT. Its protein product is CASSFAGGSTDTQYF.

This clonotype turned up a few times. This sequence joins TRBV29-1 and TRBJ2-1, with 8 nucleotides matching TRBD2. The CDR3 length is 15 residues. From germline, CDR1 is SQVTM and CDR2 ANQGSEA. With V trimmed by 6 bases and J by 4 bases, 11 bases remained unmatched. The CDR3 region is CSVTPWGGGYNEQFF. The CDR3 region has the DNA TGCAGCGTAACCCCTTGGGGCGGGGGGTACAATGAGCAGTTCTTC.

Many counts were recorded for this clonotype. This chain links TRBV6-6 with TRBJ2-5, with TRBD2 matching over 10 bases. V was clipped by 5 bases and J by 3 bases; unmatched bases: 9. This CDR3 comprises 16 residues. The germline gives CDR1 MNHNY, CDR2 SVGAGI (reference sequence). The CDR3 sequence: CASSPIGLAGEETQYF. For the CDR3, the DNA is TGTGCCAGCAGTCCCATAGGTCTAGCGGGAGAAGAGACCCAGTACTTC.

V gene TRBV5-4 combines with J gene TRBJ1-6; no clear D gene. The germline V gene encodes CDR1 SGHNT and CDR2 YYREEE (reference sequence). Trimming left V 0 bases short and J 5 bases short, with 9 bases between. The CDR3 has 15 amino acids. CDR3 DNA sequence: TGTGCCAGCAGCTTGGTGGGCACGAATAATTCACCCCTCCACTTT. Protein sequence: CASSLVGTNNSPLHF.

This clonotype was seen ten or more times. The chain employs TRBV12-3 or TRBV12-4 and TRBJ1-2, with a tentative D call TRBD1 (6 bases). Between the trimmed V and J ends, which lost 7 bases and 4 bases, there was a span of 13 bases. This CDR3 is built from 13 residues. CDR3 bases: TGTGCCAGCACCCCGGGACATTTCTATGGCTACACCTTC. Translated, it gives CASTPGHFYGYTF.

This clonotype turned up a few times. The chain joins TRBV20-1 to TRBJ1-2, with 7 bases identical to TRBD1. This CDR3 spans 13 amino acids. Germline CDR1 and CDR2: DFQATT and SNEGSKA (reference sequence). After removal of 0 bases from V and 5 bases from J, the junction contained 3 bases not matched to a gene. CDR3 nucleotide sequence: TGCAGTGCTAGAGACAGGGGGATTTATGGCTACACCTTC. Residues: CSARDRGIYGYTF.

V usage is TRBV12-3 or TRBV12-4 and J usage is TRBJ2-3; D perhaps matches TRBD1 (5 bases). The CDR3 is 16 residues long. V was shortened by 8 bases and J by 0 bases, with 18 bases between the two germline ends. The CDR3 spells CASSWGSPLSTDTQYF. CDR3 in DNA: TGTGCCAGCTCCTGGGGCTCTCCCCTAAGCACAGATACGCAGTATTTT.

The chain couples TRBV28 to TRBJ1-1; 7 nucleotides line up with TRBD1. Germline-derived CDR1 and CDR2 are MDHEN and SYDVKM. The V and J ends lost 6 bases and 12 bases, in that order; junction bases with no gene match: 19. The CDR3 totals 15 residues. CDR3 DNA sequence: TGTGCCAGCAGCCCCAACCCGTCCCCCCAGGGGGGCTCTTTCTTT. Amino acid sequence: CASSPNPSPQGGSFF. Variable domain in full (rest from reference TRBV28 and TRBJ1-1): DVKVTQSSRYLVKRTGEKVFLECVQDMDHENMFWYRQDPGLGLRLIYFSYDVKMKEKGDIPEGYSVSREKKERFSLILESASTNQTSMYLCASSPNPSPQGGSFFGQGTRLTVV.

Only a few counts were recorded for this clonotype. This CDR3 is CASSVSQSASTDTQYF. The CDR3 nucleotides read TGTGCCAGCAGTGTCTCACAGTCCGCTAGCACAGATACGCAGTATTTT. The chain links TRBV6-2 or TRBV6-3 to TRBJ2-3; D is unclear. In germline, CDR1 is MNHEY, CDR2 SVGEGT. This CDR3 contains 16 residues. V was clipped by 5 bases and J by 0 bases, with 15 bases between them.

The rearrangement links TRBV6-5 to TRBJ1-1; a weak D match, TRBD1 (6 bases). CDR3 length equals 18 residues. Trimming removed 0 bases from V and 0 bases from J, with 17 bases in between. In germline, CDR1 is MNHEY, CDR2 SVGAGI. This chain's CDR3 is CASSYSIGRGKLNTEAFF. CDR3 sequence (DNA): TGTGCCAGCAGTTACTCGATTGGTAGGGGGAAATTGAACACTGAAGCTTTCTTT.

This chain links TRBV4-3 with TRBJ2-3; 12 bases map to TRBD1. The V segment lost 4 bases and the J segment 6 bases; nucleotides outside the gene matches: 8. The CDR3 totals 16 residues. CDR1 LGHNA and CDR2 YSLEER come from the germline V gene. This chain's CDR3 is CASSRSGTGGSDTQYF. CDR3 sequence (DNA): TGCGCCAGCAGCCGGTCAGGGACAGGGGGCTCGGATACGCAGTATTTT.

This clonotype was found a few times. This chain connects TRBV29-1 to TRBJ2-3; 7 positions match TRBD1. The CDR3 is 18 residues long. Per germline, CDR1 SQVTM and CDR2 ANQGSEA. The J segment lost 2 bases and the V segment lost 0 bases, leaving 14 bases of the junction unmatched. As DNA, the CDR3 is TGCAGCGTTGAAGATCGAATGGGGACAGTAATTTCCACAGATACGCAGTATTTT. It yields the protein CSVEDRMGTVISTDTQYF.

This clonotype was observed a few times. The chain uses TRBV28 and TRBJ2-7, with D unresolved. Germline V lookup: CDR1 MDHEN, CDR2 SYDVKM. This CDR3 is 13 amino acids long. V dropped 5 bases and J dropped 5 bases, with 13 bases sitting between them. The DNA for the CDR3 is TGTGCCAGCAGTCCCACCCAGACGAACGAGCAGTACTTC. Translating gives CASSPTQTNEQYF.

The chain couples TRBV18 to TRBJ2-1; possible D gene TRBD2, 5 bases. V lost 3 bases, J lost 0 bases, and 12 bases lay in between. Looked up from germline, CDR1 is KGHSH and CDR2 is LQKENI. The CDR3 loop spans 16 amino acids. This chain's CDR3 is CASSPASFSSYNEQFF. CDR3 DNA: TGTGCCAGCTCACCGGCTAGCTTCAGCTCCTACAATGAGCAGTTCTTC.

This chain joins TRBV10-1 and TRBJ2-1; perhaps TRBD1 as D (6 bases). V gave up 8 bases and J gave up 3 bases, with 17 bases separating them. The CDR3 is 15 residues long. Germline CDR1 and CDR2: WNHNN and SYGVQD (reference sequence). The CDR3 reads CASSRPGAGYNEQFF. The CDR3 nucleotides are TGCGCCAGCTCCCGGCCAGGGGCGGGCTACAATGAGCAGTTCTTC.

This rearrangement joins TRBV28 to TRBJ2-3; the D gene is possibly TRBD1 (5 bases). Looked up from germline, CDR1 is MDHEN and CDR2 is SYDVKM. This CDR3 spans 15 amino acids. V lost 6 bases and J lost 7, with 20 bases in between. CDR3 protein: CASRARVSRINTQYF. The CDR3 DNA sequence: TGTGCCAGCAGGGCCAGGGTTTCCCGCATCAATACGCAGTATTTT.

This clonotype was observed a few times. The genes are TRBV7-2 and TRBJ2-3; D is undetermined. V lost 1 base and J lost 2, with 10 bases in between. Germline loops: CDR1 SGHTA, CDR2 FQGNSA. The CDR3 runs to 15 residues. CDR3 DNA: TGTGCCAGCAGCTTAGTGTCTCGGACCACAGATACGCAGTATTTT. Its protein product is CASSLVSRTTDTQYF.

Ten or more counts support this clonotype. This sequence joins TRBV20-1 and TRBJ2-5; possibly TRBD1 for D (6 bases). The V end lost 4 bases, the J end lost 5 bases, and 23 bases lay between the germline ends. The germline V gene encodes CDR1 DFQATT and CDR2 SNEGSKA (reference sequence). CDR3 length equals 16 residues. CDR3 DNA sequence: TGCAGTGCTATTAGTAGTATTTACAGGGCCGGGGAGACCCAGTACTTC. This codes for CSAISSIYRAGETQYF.

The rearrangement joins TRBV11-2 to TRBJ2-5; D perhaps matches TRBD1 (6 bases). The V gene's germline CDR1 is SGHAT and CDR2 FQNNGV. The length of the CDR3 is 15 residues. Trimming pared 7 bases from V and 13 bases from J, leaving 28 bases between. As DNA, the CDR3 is TGTGCCAGCACCGTTTCGGGGCAGGGGCACTACGAGCTGTACTTC. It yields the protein CASTVSGQGHYELYF.

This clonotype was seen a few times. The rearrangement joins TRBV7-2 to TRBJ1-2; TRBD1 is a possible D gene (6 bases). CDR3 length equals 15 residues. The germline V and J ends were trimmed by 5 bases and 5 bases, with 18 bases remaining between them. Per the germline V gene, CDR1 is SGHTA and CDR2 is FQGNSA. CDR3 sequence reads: CASSLDRIESYGYTF. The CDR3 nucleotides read TGTGCCAGCAGCCTTGACAGGATAGAGAGTTATGGCTACACCTTC.

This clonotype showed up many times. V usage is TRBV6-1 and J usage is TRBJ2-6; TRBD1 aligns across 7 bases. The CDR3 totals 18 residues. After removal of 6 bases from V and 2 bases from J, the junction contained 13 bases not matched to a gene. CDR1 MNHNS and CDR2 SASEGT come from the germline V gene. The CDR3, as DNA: TGTGCCAGCAGCCCGGCGACAGGGTCTCCCACTGGGGCCAACGTCCTGACTTTC. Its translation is CASSPATGSPTGANVLTF.

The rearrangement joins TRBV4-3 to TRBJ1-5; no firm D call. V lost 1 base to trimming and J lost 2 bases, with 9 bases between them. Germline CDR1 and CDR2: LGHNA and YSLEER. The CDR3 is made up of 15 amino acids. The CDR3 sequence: CASSQGSGGNQPQHF. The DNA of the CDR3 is TGCGCCAGCAGCCAAGGGTCCGGGGGCAATCAGCCCCAGCATTTT.

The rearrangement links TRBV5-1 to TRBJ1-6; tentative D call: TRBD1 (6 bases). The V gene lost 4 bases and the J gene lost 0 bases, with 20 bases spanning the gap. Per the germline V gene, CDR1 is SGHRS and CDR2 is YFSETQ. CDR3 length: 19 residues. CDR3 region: CASSPAPRQASSYNSPLHF. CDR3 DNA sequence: TGCGCCAGCAGCCCGGCCCCCAGACAGGCGAGCTCCTATAATTCACCCCTCCACTTT. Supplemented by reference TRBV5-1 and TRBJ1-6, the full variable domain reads KAGVTQTPRYLIKTRGQQVTLSCSPISGHRSVSWYQQTPGQGLQFLFEYFSETQRNKGNFPGRFSGRQFSNSRSEMNVSTLELGDSALYLCASSPAPRQASSYNSPLHFGNGTRLTVT.

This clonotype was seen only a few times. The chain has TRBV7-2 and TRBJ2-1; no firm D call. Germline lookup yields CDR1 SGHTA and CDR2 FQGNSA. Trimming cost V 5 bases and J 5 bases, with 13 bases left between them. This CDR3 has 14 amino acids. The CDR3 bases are TGTGCCAGCAGCCCCGGCCGCCGGGACAATGAGCAGTTCTTC. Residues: CASSPGRRDNEQFF.

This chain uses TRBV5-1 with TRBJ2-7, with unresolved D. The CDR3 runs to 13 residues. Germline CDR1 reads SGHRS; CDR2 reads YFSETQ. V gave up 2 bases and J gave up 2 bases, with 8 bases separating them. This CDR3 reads CASSFIVTYEQYF. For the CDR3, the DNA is TGCGCCAGCAGCTTCATAGTCACCTACGAGCAGTACTTC.

In DNA form, the CDR3 reads TGTGCCAGCAGCTGGGGGGGGGGCGACTCGGATACGCAGTATTTT. Its protein product is CASSWGGGDSDTQYF. V usage is TRBV7-2 and J usage is TRBJ2-3; tentatively, D is TRBD2 (7 bases). Trimming removed 4 bases from V and 6 bases from J, with 17 bases in between. There are 15 residues in the CDR3. Germline CDR1 and CDR2: SGHTA and FQGNSA.

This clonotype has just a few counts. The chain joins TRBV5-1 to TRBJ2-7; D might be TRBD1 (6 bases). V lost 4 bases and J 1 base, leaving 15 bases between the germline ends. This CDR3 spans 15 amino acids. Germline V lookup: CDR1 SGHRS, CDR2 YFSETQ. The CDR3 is CASSGGFSGSYEQYF. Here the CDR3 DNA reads TGCGCCAGCAGCGGGGGCTTCTCGGGTTCCTACGAGCAGTACTTC.